These 29 T cell receptor beta chains share one sample of origin, sequenced in a study of blood T cell repertoires in COVID-19 (TCRdb year 2020). The library came from the immunoSEQ multiplex PCR assay. Not all clones reach the TCRdb copy of this immuneACCESS table, which keeps in-frame sequences only. Checked studies attribute under half of the gap to unresolved V genes and leave the rest unexplained. For this sample the table gives some 220,000 clones, of which 75% to 85% were detected only once. Together, the top ten hold 9.7% of the sample. The sequencing sample was made of peripheral blood. The source is a man aged 45-65 years with active or convalescent COVID-19.

This chain joins TRBV4-2 and TRBJ2-2, with a tentative D call TRBD2 (6 bases). Trimming removed 0 bases from V and 2 bases from J, with 10 bases in between. Germline loops: CDR1 LGHNA, CDR2 YNFKEQ. The CDR3 runs to 16 residues. CDR3 loop: CASSQDDGGNTGELFF. CDR3 nucleotide sequence: TGTGCCAGCAGCCAAGATGACGGGGGAAACACCGGGGAGCTGTTTTTT.

This rearrangement joins TRBV7-9 to TRBJ2-3; weak D call: TRBD2 (6 bases). The V and J ends lost 4 bases and 1 base respectively, with 15 bases between them. This CDR3 is built from 16 residues. Germline CDR1 and CDR2: SEHNR and FQNEAQ (reference sequence). CDR3 protein: CASSSGAGGGTDTQYF. Here the CDR3 DNA reads TGTGCCAGCAGCTCCGGGGCAGGCGGGGGCACAGATACGCAGTATTTT. Combining the CDR3 with reference TRBV7-9 and TRBJ2-3 gives the whole variable domain DTGVSQNPRHKITKRGQNVTFRCDPISEHNRLYWYRQTLGQGPEFLTYFQNEAQLEKSRLLSDRFSAERPKGSFSTLEIQRTEQGDSAMYLCASSSGAGGGTDTQYFGPGTRLTVL.

This chain links TRBV14 with TRBJ2-2; 10 bases align to TRBD1. This CDR3 spans 16 amino acids. V trimming: 7 bases; J trimming: 6 bases; junction bases outside the gene matches: 11. In germline, CDR1 is SGHDN, CDR2 FVKESK. For the CDR3, the DNA is TGTGCCAGCACTTCTACCGACAGGGGGCTGTCCGGGGAGCTGTTTTTT. Amino acid sequence: CASTSTDRGLSGELFF.

This chain connects TRBV18 to TRBJ2-1, with a weak D call TRBD1 (6 bases). Trimming shortened V by 6 bases and J by 8 bases, and 20 bases separated the two germline ends. The CDR3 length is 15 residues. Looked up from germline, CDR1 is KGHSH and CDR2 is LQKENI. The CDR3 loop is CASSPGQTTRDEQFF. CDR3 DNA sequence: TGTGCCAGCTCTCCTGGACAGACCACTAGGGATGAGCAGTTCTTC.

This clone was counted a few times. The chain joins TRBV19 to TRBJ2-2, with a possible D match to TRBD2 (5 bases). The germline V gene encodes CDR1 LNHDA and CDR2 SQIVND (reference sequence). The CDR3 is 16 residues long. The ends were cut back, 5 bases at V and 3 bases at J, with 16 bases in the middle. The CDR3 bases are TGTGCCAGTAGTGTAAGAGCTCAGGAGGACACCGGGGAGCTGTTTTTT. Its protein is CASSVRAQEDTGELFF.

This chain links TRBV5-6 with TRBJ1-4; D perhaps matches TRBD1 (5 bases). Trimming took 2 bases from V and 7 from J, leaving 15 bases between them. This CDR3 comprises 15 residues. Germline V gives CDR1 SGHDT, CDR2 YYEEEE. In DNA form, the CDR3 reads TGTGCCAGCAGCTTACAATTGGGGGGGTCTGAAAAACTGTTTTTT. Its translation is CASSLQLGGSEKLFF.

This rearrangement joins TRBV4-1 to TRBJ2-7, with 7 bases matching TRBD2. The CDR3 has 14 amino acids. The germline V gene has CDR1 MGHRA and CDR2 YSYEKL. After removal of 5 bases from V and 1 base from J, the junction contained 5 bases not matched to a gene. CDR3 sequence (DNA): TGCGCCAGCAGCACGCAAGCGGGGTCCTACGAGCAGTACTTC. Protein: CASSTQAGSYEQYF.

The J gene is TRBJ2-1, the V gene TRBV5-1, with D perhaps TRBD1 (8 bases). V was shortened by 0 bases and J by 9 bases, with 10 bases between the two germline ends. CDR3 length equals 13 residues. Germline-derived CDR1 and CDR2 are SGHRS and YFSETQ. The chain's CDR3 is CASSLDRGGEQFF. CDR3 coding DNA: TGCGCCAGCAGCTTGGACAGGGGGGGTGAGCAGTTCTTC.

This sequence joins TRBV27 and TRBJ1-5; D possibly corresponds to TRBD1 (6 bases). This CDR3 comprises 14 residues. Germline values: CDR1 MNHEY, CDR2 SMNVEV (reference sequence). The germline V and J ends were trimmed by 5 bases and 5 bases, with 13 bases remaining between them. CDR3 nucleotides: TGTGCCAGCAGTAGACAGGCCCTCGATCAGCCCCAGCATTTT. Translation gives CASSRQALDQPQHF.

This clone turned up a few times. This chain links TRBV28 with TRBJ1-2; 8 bases line up with TRBD1. There are 16 residues in the CDR3. The germline V gene encodes CDR1 MDHEN and CDR2 SYDVKM. The V gene end was trimmed by 6 bases and the J gene end by 1 base; junction bases not matched to a gene: 10. The CDR3 DNA reads as TGTGCCAGCAGGGCCGATGGACAGGGAAATAACTATGGCTACACCTTC. It encodes CASRADGQGNNYGYTF.

This chain uses TRBV5-1 with TRBJ2-2; D not certain. From germline, CDR1 is SGHRS and CDR2 YFSETQ. The CDR3 loop spans 16 amino acids. Trimming removed 3 bases at V and 3 bases at J, with 15 bases between. CDR3 residues: CASSSLSSGDTGELFF. CDR3 bases: TGCGCCAGCAGCTCGCTGAGTTCGGGTGACACCGGGGAGCTGTTTTTT.

The chain joins TRBV5-1 to TRBJ1-2; TRBD1 matches at 7 bases. This CDR3 region has 15 residues. J was trimmed by 8 bases and V by 2 bases; bases with no gene match: 12. Germline V gives CDR1 SGHRS, CDR2 YFSETQ. In DNA, the CDR3 is TGCGCCAGCAGCTTATCTTACACAGGGGCCGGGGGCTACACCTTC. Its protein is CASSLSYTGAGGYTF.

J is TRBJ1-2 and V is TRBV7-2, with TRBD1 matching 11 bases. Germline assignment: CDR1 SGHTA and CDR2 FQGNSA. Trimming at V came to 3 bases and at J to 5 bases, leaving 2 bases not matched to a gene. The CDR3 contains 14 residues. The CDR3 region is CASSFGQGAYGYTF. CDR3 DNA: TGTGCCAGCAGCTTCGGACAGGGGGCTTATGGCTACACCTTC.

V and J are TRBV18 and TRBJ2-2; a possible D gene is TRBD2 (5 bases). The CDR3 has 16 residues. The V and J ends lost 2 bases and 0 bases respectively, with 10 bases between them. From germline, CDR1 is KGHSH and CDR2 LQKENI. The CDR3 sequence: CASSPWSGTNTGELFF. Written as DNA, the CDR3 is TGTGCCAGCTCACCATGGTCGGGGACGAACACCGGGGAGCTGTTTTTT.

This rearrangement joins TRBV5-1 to TRBJ2-1; tentatively, D is TRBD1 (6 bases). In germline, CDR1 is SGHRS, CDR2 YFSETQ. Between the trimmed V and J ends, which lost 3 bases and 14 bases, there was a span of 24 bases. The CDR3 totals 15 residues. The CDR3 bases are TGCGCCAGCAGCTCTGAACCCCGGGACACACCAGCGGAGTTCTTC. It encodes CASSSEPRDTPAEFF.

This clone came up a few times. The chain recombines TRBV7-2 with TRBJ1-1; D gene ambiguous. The CDR3 covers 14 residues. Trimming pared 1 base from V and 5 bases from J, leaving 11 bases between. Germline CDR1 SGHTA, CDR2 FQGNSA. The CDR3 DNA reads TGTGCCAGCAGCTTAGTTTGGGGAGGGACTGAAGCTTTCTTT. Its protein product is CASSLVWGGTEAFF.

The chain carries TRBV2 and TRBJ1-1; the match to TRBD1 covers 7 bases. With V trimmed by 5 bases and J by 0 bases, 6 bases remained unmatched. This CDR3 comprises 15 residues. The germline V gene encodes CDR1 SNHLY and CDR2 FYNNEI. The CDR3 is CASSLNQGVNTEAFF. The CDR3 DNA reads TGTGCCAGCAGTTTAAACCAGGGGGTGAACACTGAAGCTTTCTTT.

This chain uses TRBV19 with TRBJ1-5, with 8 bases lining up with TRBD1. CDR1 and CDR2 (germline): LNHDA, SQIVND (reference sequence). The CDR3 covers 14 residues. V lost 5 bases and J lost 2; bases outside the gene matches: 2. The DNA of the CDR3 is TGTGCCAGTAGTGTACAGGGGGGCAATCAGCCCCAGCATTTT. It encodes CASSVQGGNQPQHF.

This chain joins TRBV2 and TRBJ2-3; TRBD2 matches 10 bases. V trimming: 7 bases; J trimming: 5 bases; junction bases outside the gene matches: 12. The CDR3 extends over 16 amino acids. Looked up from germline, CDR1 is SNHLY and CDR2 is FYNNEI. In DNA, the CDR3 is TGTGCCAGCACATTAGCGGGGGGAGTAAGTCGAGATACGCAGTATTTT. It translates to CASTLAGGVSRDTQYF.

The rearrangement joins TRBV7-2 to TRBJ2-5; D perhaps matches TRBD2 (7 bases). The CDR3 has 13 amino acids. Deletions cut 4 bases from V and 5 bases from J, with 11 bases between. Per germline, CDR1 SGHTA and CDR2 FQGNSA. CDR3 DNA: TGTGCCAGCAGCTATGGGAGGGGGGAGACCCAGTACTTC. Encoded protein: CASSYGRGETQYF.

The chain carries TRBV12-3 or TRBV12-4 and TRBJ2-3, with D unclear. The length of the CDR3 is 12 residues. Trimming took 3 bases from V and 4 from J, leaving 5 bases between them. CDR3 amino acids: CASSFYPDTQYF. The DNA for the CDR3 is TGTGCCAGCAGTTTCTACCCAGATACGCAGTATTTT.

The chain combines TRBV4-1 with TRBJ2-1; TRBD1 agrees at 10 bases. This CDR3 region has 14 residues. Germline values: CDR1 MGHRA, CDR2 YSYEKL. Germline trimming cut 3 bases from V and 7 bases from J; bases unmatched to any gene: 3. DNA for the CDR3: TGCGCCAGCAGCCAGCCGGGACAGGGGAATGAGCAGTTCTTC. Translation gives CASSQPGQGNEQFF.

This chain uses TRBV5-1 with TRBJ2-7; 8 positions match TRBD2. CDR1 and CDR2 (germline): SGHRS, YFSETQ. The CDR3 contains 18 residues. The junction had 11 bases not matched to a gene; V was cut back by 0 bases and J by 0 bases. CDR3 protein: CASSLAPAGGSGSYEQYF. For the CDR3, the DNA is TGCGCCAGCAGCTTGGCCCCGGCGGGGGGAAGCGGCTCCTACGAGCAGTACTTC.

The chain has TRBV5-4 and TRBJ2-5; 7 bases align to TRBD2. This CDR3 comprises 14 residues. The trim removed 5 bases at V and 0 bases at J, leaving 4 bases unmatched. Germline V gene data show CDR1 as SGHNT and CDR2 as YYREEE (reference sequence). CDR3 in DNA: TGTGCCAGCAGAAGGGGAGGGAACCAAGAGACCCAGTACTTC. Translation gives CASRRGGNQETQYF.

This clone turned up a few times. The chain recombines TRBV27 with TRBJ1-1; 11 bases agree with TRBD1. Trimming took 7 bases from V and 3 from J; bases not matched to a gene: 7. The CDR3 length is 15 residues. The germline gives CDR1 MNHEY, CDR2 SMNVEV (reference sequence). The CDR3 loop reads CASTKRGQGDTEAFF. Here the CDR3 DNA reads TGTGCCAGCACCAAAAGGGGACAGGGGGACACTGAAGCTTTCTTT.

The V call is TRBV7-9, the J call TRBJ1-1; D not resolved. This CDR3 is 13 amino acids long. V lost 5 bases and J 4 bases, leaving 11 bases between the germline ends. Germline V gives CDR1 SEHNR, CDR2 FQNEAQ (reference sequence). As DNA, the CDR3 is TGTGCCAGCAGCCCACCGGACTTCACTGAAGCTTTCTTT. Amino acid sequence: CASSPPDFTEAFF.

The chain combines TRBV7-3 with TRBJ2-1; tentative D call: TRBD2 (5 bases). V was shortened by 5 bases and J by 7 bases, with 18 bases between the two germline ends. Looked up from germline, CDR1 is SGHTA and CDR2 is FQGTGA. This CDR3 contains 15 residues. The CDR3 loop reads CASSHLGGPENEQFF. CDR3 coding DNA: TGTGCCAGCAGCCATCTTGGCGGGCCTGAGAATGAGCAGTTCTTC.

This clone was seen only a few times. The V gene is TRBV5-4, the J gene TRBJ2-7; weak D call: TRBD2 (5 bases). V was cut by 4 bases and J by 0 bases, with 14 bases left in between. Germline V gene sequence: CDR1 SGHNT, CDR2 YYREEE (reference sequence). The length of the CDR3 is 15 residues. The CDR3 coding sequence is TGTGCCAGCAGCGGTAAGGTAGGAGGCTCCTACGAGCAGTACTTC. This translates into CASSGKVGGSYEQYF.

The chain uses TRBV24-1 and TRBJ2-1; 7 positions match TRBD2. Germline CDR1 KGHDR, CDR2 SFDVKD. The junction had 6 bases not matched to a gene; V was cut back by 5 bases and J by 9 bases. The CDR3 runs to 13 residues. The DNA of the CDR3 is TGTGCCACCAGTGGTAGACTAGCCGGTGAGCAGTTCTTC. Translated: CATSGRLAGEQFF.